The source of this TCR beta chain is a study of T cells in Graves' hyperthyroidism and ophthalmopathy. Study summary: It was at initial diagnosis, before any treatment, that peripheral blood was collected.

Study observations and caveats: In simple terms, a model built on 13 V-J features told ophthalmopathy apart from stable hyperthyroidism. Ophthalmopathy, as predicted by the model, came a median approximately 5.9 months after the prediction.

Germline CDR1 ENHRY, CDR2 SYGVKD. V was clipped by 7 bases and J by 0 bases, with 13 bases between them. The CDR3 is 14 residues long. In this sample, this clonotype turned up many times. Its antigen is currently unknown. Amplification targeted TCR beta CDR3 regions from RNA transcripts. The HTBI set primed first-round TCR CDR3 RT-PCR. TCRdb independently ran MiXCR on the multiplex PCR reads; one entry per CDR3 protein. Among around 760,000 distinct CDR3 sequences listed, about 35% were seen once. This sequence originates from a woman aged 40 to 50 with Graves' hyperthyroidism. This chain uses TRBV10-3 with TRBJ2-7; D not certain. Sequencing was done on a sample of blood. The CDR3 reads CAIMEPLGSYEQYF. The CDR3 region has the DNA TGTGCCATCATGGAACCGTTGGGCTCCTACGAGCAGTACTTC.